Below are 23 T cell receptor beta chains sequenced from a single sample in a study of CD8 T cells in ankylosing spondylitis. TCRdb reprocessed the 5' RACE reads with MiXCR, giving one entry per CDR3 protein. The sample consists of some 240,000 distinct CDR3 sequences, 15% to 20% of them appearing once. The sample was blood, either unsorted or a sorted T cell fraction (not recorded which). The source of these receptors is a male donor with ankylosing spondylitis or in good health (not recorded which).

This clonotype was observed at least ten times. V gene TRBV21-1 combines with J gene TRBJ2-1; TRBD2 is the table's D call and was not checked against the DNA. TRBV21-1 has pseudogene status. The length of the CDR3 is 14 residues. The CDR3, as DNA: TGTGCCAGCAGCAAAGGCCTAGCGGGAGCTGAGCAGTTCTTC. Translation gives CASSKGLAGAEQFF.

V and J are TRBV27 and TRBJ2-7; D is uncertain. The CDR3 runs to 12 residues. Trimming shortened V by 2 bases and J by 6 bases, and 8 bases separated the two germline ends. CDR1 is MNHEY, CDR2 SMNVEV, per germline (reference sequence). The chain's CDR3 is CASSLIGTEQYF. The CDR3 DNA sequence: TGTGCCAGCAGTTTAATAGGAACCGAGCAGTACTTC.

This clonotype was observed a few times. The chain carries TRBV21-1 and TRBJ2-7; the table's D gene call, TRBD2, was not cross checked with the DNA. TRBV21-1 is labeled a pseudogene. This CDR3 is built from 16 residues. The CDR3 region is CASSKATSGEGAEQYF. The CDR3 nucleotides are TGTGCCAGCAGCAAAGCGACTAGCGGAGAGGGTGCCGAGCAGTACTTC.

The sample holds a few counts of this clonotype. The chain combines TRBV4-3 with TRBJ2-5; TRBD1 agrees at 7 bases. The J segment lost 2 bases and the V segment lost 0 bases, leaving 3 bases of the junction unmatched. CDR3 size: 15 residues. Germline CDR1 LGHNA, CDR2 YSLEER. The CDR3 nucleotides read TGCGCCAGCAGCCAAGAGGGACAGCCTCAAGAGACCCAGTACTTC. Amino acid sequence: CASSQEGQPQETQYF.

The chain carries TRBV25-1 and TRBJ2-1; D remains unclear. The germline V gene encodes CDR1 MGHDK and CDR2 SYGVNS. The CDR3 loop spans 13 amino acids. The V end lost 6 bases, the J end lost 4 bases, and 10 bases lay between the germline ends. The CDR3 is CASRGRNYNEQFF. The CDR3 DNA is TGTGCCAGCAGAGGCAGAAATTACAATGAGCAGTTCTTC.

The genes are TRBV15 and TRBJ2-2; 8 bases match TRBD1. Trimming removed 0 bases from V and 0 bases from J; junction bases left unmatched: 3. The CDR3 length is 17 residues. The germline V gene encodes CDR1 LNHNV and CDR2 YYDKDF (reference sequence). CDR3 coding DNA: TGTGCCACCAGCAGAGATCTGGGACAGGCGAACACCGGGGAGCTGTTTTTT. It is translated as CATSRDLGQANTGELFF.

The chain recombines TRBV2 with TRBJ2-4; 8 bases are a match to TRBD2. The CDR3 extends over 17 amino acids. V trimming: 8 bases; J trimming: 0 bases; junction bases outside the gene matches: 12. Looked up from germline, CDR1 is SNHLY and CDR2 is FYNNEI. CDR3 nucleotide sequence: TGTGCCAGCCAAGAAGCGGGGGAACCTCTAGCCAAAAACATTCAGTACTTC. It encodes CASQEAGEPLAKNIQYF.

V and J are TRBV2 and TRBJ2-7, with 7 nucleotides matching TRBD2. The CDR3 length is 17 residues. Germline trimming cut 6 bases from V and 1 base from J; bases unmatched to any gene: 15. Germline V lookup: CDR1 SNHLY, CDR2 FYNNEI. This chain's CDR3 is CASSESTSPISSYEQYF. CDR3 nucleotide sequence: TGTGCCAGCAGCGAGTCGACTAGCCCGATCTCTTCCTACGAGCAGTACTTC.

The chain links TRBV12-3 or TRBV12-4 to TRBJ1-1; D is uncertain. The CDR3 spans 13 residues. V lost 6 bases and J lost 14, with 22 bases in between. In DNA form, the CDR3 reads TGTGCCAGCAGCTCCGATTCTCGGGGAAAAACCTTCTTT. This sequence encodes CASSSDSRGKTFF.

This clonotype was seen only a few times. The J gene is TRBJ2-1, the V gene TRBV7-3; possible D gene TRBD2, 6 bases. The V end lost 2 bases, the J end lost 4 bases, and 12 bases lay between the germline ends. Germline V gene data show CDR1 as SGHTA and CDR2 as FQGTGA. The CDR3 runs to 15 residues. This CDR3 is CASSLGSGEYNEQFF. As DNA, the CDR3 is TGTGCCAGCAGCTTAGGTAGCGGAGAATACAATGAGCAGTTCTTC.

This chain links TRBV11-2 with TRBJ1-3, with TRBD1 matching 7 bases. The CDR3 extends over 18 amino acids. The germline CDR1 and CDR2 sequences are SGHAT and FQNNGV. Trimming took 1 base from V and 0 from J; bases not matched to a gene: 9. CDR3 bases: TGTGCCAGCAGCTTAGGACCACAGGGGTCACACTCTGGAAACACCATATATTTT. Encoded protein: CASSLGPQGSHSGNTIYF.

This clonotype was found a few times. The chain's CDR3 is CASSKTGGGNSPLHF. DNA for the CDR3: TGTGCCAGCAGCAAGACAGGGGGTGGCAATTCACCCCTCCACTTT. The chain couples TRBV9 to TRBJ1-6; 9 nucleotides agree with TRBD1. After removal of 4 bases from V and 7 bases from J, the junction contained 6 bases not matched to a gene. CDR3 length: 15 residues. Germline assignment: CDR1 SGDLS and CDR2 YYNGEE.

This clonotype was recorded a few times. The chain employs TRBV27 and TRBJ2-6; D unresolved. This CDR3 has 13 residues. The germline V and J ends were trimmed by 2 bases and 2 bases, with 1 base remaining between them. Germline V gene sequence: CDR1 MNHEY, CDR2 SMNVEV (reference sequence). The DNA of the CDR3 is TGTGCCAGCAGTTTAGCTGGGGCCAACGTCCTGACTTTC. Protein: CASSLAGANVLTF.

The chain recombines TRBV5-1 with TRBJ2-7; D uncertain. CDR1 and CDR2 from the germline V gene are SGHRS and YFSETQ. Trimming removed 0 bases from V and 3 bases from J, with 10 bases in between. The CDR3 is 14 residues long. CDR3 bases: TGCGCCAGCAGCTTGGCCCTCCAGAACTACGAGCAGTACTTC. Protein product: CASSLALQNYEQYF.

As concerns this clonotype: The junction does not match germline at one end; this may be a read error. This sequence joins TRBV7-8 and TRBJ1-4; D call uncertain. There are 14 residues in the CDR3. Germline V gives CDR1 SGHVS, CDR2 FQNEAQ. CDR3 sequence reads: CVSSQHIESEKLFF. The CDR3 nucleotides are TGTGTCAGCAGCCAACACATAGAGTCCGAAAAACTGTTTTTT.

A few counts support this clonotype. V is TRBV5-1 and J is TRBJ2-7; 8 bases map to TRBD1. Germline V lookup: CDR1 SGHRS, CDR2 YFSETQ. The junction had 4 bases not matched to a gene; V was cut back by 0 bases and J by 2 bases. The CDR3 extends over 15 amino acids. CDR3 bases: TGCGCCAGCAGCTTGGCTTGGGGACAGGCCTACGAGCAGTACTTC. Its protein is CASSLAWGQAYEQYF.

Here the CDR3 reads CASSPPPGATSVFNEQFF. The CDR3 DNA reads as TGTGCCAGCAGCCCCCCCCCGGGAGCGACTAGCGTTTTTAATGAGCAGTTCTTC. The rearrangement links TRBV11-1 to TRBJ2-1, with 8 bases aligning to TRBD2. Germline CDR1 reads SGHAT; CDR2 reads FQDESV (reference sequence). The J segment lost 7 bases and the V segment lost 5 bases, leaving 19 bases of the junction unmatched. The CDR3 sequence is 18 residues long.

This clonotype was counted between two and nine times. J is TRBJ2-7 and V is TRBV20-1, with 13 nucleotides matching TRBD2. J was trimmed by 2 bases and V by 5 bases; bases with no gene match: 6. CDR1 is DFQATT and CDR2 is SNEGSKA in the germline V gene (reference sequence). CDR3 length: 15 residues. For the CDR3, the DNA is TGCAGTGCTCCAGAACTAGCGGGAGGGCCCTACGAGCAGTACTTC. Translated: CSAPELAGGPYEQYF.

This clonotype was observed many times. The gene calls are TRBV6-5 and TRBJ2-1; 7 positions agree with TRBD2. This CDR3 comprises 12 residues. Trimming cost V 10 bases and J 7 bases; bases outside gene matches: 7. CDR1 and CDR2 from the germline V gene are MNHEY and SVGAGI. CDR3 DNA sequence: TGTGCCACCCAATGGGGGGGGAATGAGCAGTTCTTC. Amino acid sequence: CATQWGGNEQFF.

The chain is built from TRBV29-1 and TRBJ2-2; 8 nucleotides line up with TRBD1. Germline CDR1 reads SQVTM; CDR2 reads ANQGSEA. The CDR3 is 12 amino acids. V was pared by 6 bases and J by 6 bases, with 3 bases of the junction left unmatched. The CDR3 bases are TGCAGCGTAGCAGGGGGCCCCGGGGAGCTGTTTTTT. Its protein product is CSVAGGPGELFF.

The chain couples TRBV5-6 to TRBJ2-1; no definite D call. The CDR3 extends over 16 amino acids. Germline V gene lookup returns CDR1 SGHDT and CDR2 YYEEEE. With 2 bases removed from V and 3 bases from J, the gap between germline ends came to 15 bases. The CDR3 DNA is TGTGCCAGCAGCTTACTGAATCGGGCAGACTACAATGAGCAGTTCTTC. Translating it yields CASSLLNRADYNEQFF.

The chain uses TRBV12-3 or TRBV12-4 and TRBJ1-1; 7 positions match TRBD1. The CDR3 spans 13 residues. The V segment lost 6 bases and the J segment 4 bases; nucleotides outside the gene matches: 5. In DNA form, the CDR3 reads TGTGCCAGCAGATCGGGACAGCTCACTGAAGCTTTCTTT. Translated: CASRSGQLTEAFF.

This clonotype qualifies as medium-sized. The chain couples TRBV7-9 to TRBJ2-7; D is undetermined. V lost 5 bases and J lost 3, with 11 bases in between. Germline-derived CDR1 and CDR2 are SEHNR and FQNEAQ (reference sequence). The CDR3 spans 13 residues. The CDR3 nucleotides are TGTGCCAGCAGCCCCCGGCGCGTCTACGAGCAGTACTTC. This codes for CASSPRRVYEQYF.